This record covers a single T cell receptor beta chain. The data derive from a study of blood T cell repertoires in COVID-19. Study overall: Whether acute or convalescent, the COVID-19 samples came from the United States, Italy and Spain.

Methods used by the authors: Nucleated cell counts were estimated from reference gene primer amplification. TCRdb's table, derived via immunoSEQ multiplex PCR, lists solely in-frame clones and lacks some. Clone size and the V and J calls come from that table; the DNA yielded D and trimming. Here the sample spans around 140,000 clones, around 88% being singletons. Germline V CDR1 and CDR2: KGHDR, SFDVKD. V shed 7 bases, J shed 5 bases, and the junction held 5 bases outside the gene matches. This CDR3 has 13 amino acids. This TCR was sampled from a man aged 60-69 years with active or convalescent COVID-19. The sample comprised peripheral blood. The V call is TRBV24-1, the J call TRBJ2-5; TRBD2 matches at 8 bases. This CDR3 is CATRDSGKETQYF. CDR3 coding DNA: TGTGCCACCAGAGATAGCGGGAAGGAGACCCAGTACTTC.